This entry concerns a single T cell receptor (beta chain). Its antigen is undetermined. Though nominally healthy at sampling, donors likely had unrecorded immune exposures. The CDR3 covers 14 residues. Trimming cost V 0 bases and J 6 bases; bases outside gene matches: 5. Per germline, CDR1 SGHNT and CDR2 YYREEE (reference sequence). The sample comes from a study of cytomegalovirus exposure and HLA in healthy donors. Findings and caveats of the study: HLA alleles were associated with 17,000 or so TCR beta sequences in a later analysis at 0.05 false discovery rate. It was likely that a cluster of highly shared sequence variants was a sequencing artifact. It was taken for granted in presence/absence analyses that sequencing depth across donors was roughly uniform.

The PCR contained 60 Vbeta and 13 Jbeta primers. This table comes from immunoSEQ multiplex PCR, and its TCRdb copy is limited to in-frame clones, with some not included. In the table there are some 93,000 clones, less than 80% of which are singletons. Sequenced material: PBMCs. V and J are TRBV5-4 and TRBJ2-7, with TRBD1 matching 8 bases. The TCR originated in a boy aged 10-17 years in good health and CMV-seropositive. The CDR3 region has the DNA TGTGCCAGCAGCTTGGGGACAGGGCTCCTCGAGCAGTACTTC. This encodes CASSLGTGLLEQYF.